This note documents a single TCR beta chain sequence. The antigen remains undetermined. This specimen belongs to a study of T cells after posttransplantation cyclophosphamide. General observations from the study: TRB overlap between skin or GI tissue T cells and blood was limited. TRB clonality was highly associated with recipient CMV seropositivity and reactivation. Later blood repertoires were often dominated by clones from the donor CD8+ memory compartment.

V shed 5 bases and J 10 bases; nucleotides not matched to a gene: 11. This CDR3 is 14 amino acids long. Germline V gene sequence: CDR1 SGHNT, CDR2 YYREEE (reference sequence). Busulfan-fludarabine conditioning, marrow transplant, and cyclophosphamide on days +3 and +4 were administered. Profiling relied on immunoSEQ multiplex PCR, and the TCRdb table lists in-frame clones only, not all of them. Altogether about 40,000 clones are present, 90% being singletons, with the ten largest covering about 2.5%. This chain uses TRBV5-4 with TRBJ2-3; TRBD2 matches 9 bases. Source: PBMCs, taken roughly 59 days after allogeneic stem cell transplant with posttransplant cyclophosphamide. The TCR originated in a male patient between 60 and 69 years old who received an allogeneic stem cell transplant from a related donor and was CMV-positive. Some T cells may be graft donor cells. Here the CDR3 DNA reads TGTGCCAGCAGGTCGGGACTAGCTGGGTCAGCGCAGTATTTT. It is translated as CASRSGLAGSAQYF.